Each of the 2 T cell receptor beta chains below was sequenced from the same sample in a study of post-analysis software for immune sequencing data. Findings and limits, study-wide: There were about 5 TRBV segments more frequent in patients than controls, and TRBV5-6, TRBV5-1 and TRBV20-1 were among them.

Presence of unique molecular identifiers characterized the TCR beta cDNA libraries. One entry per CDR3 protein, called by TCRdb with MiXCR from the PCR reads. This sample has hundreds of thousands of distinct CDR3 sequences; 25% to 30% occur once, and the top ten carry about 0.5%. These receptors have no known antigen. The source material was blood. The receptors stem from a girl aged 5-17 years with multiple sclerosis.

The table lists this clonotype with a few counts. V and J are TRBV7-9 and TRBJ2-7; D is possibly TRBD2 (5 bases). The ends were cut back, 3 bases at V and 5 bases at J, with 14 bases in the middle. The germline gives CDR1 SEHNR, CDR2 FQNEAQ (reference sequence). There are 14 residues in the CDR3. CDR3 bases: TGTGCCAGCAGCTTTGAGGGATTCATTGACGAGCAGTACTTC. Its translation is CASSFEGFIDEQYF.

V gene TRBV21-1 combines with J gene TRBJ1-5. TRBV21-1 is classified as a pseudogene. CDR3 size: 16 residues. In nucleotides, the CDR3 is TGTGCCAGCAGCAAAGGAAATGCACACCTGAATCAGCCCCAGCATTTT. Its translation: CASSKGNAHLNQPQHF.